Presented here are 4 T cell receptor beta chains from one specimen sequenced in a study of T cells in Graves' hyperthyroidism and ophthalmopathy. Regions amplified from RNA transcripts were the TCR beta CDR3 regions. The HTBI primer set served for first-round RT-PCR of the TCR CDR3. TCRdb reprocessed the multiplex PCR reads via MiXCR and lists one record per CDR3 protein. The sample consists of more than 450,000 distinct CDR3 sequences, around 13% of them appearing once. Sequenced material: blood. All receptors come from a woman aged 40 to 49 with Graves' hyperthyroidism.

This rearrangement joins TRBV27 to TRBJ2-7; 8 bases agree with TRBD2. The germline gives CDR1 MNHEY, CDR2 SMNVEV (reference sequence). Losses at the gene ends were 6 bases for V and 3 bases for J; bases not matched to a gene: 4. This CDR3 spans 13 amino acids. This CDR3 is CASRLREGYEQYF. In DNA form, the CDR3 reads TGTGCCAGCAGGCTACGGGAGGGCTACGAGCAGTACTTC.

The CDR3 coding sequence is TGTGCCAGCTCTTCTGGGGGGAGCGGGCAAACTGAAGCTTTCTTT. This gives the protein CASSSGGSGQTEAFF. The V gene is TRBV18, the J gene TRBJ1-1, with a possible D match to TRBD1 (5 bases). Germline assignment: CDR1 KGHSH and CDR2 LQKENI. V was cut by 6 bases and J by 5 bases, with 19 bases left in between. CDR3 length: 15 amino acids.

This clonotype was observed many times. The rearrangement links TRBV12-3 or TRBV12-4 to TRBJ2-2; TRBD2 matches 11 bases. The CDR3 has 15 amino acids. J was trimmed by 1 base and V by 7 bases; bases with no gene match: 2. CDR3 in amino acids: CASITSGGNTGELFF. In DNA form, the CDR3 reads TGTGCCAGCATTACTAGCGGGGGGAACACCGGGGAGCTGTTTTTT.

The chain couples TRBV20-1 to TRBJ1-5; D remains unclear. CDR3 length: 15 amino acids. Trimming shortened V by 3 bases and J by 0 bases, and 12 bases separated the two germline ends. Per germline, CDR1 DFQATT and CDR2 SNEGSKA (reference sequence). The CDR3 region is CSASSPAYSNQPQHF. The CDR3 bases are TGCAGTGCTAGCTCGCCAGCTTATAGCAATCAGCCCCAGCATTTT.